A single sample is the source of the 6 T cell receptor beta chains below, sequenced in a study of Graves' ophthalmopathy and Graves' hyperthyroidism (dated by TCRdb to the late 2010s). The instrument given in TCRdb is Illumina HiSeq 2000. For repertoire sequencing, TCR beta CDR3 regions were amplified from RNA transcripts. The first round was an RT-PCR using HTBI primers with the Qiagen OneStep RT-PCR kit, and this first round was followed by a second-round multiplex PCR, then size selection and purification. TCRdb's own reprocessing of the public reads used fastp at Q25 and MiXCR and kept productive beta chains. Merged by CDR3 protein, the rows form single entries marked with the most common genes and DNA. In this sample the table shows over a million distinct CDR3 sequences, approximately 35% of which occur a single time. Of the sample, around 10% falls within the top ten clones. Sequenced input: peripheral blood or thyroid tissue (not recorded which). The receptors stem from an adult man with Graves' hyperthyroidism.

In this sample, this clonotype turned up many times. This chain connects TRBV24-1 to TRBJ2-5, with 9 bases fitting TRBD1. The V segment lost 5 bases and the J segment 5 bases; nucleotides outside the gene matches: 8. Germline V gives CDR1 KGHDR, CDR2 SFDVKD. The CDR3 has 15 residues. The CDR3 loop reads CATSGTGGGLETQYF. The CDR3 nucleotides read TGTGCCACCAGTGGAACAGGGGGCGGGTTGGAGACCCAGTACTTC.

This clonotype was recorded many times. The gene calls are TRBV10-2 and TRBJ1-2, with D possibly TRBD1 on 5 matching bases. CDR1 is WSHSY, CDR2 SAAADI, per germline. The CDR3 spans 15 residues. The germline V and J ends were trimmed by 0 bases and 0 bases, with 8 bases remaining between them. Written as DNA, the CDR3 is TGCGCCAGCAGTGAGTCTCCGACAGCTAACTATGGCTACACCTTC. Translated: CASSESPTANYGYTF.

This clonotype showed up many times. The CDR3 does not end in the conserved phenylalanine or tryptophan, so this is likely a read error. The DNA is omitted, as the CDR3 cannot be located on it reliably, and the CDR3 follows TCRdb's listing. The CDR3 sequence: CASSLAGAAPTS. The chain carries TRBV11-2 and TRBJ2-7; TRBD1, as called in the table, went unchecked against the DNA. With termini counted, the CDR3 has 12 amino acids. Germline CDR1 reads SGHAT; CDR2 reads FQNNGV.

This clonotype was seen at least ten times. The CDR3, as DNA: TGTGCCAGCAGCCCGGCGCAAGGTGAGGCTTTCTTT. It translates to CASSPAQGEAFF. The V call is TRBV7-9, the J call TRBJ1-1; D unresolved. This CDR3 comprises 12 residues. Germline CDR1 is SEHNR and CDR2 is FQNEAQ (reference sequence). V was pared by 5 bases and J by 11 bases, with 15 bases between.

This clonotype has a count of ten or more. This chain uses TRBV24-1 with TRBJ2-2; D is tentatively TRBD1 or TRBD2 (6 bases each). CDR1 and CDR2 (germline): KGHDR, SFDVKD. This CDR3 has 13 amino acids. V was shortened by 6 bases and J by 8 bases, with 12 bases between the two germline ends. CDR3 bases: TGTGCCACCAGTTACGGGGGCAGAGGGGAGCTGTTTTTT. Translation: CATSYGGRGELFF.

The gene calls are TRBV6-2 or TRBV6-3 and TRBJ2-7; D unclear. The V end was cut by 0 bases, the J end by 6 bases, with 6 bases between. CDR1 and CDR2 (germline): MNHEY, SVGEGT. This CDR3 has 12 amino acids. This chain's CDR3 is CASSYSITEQYF. Here the CDR3 DNA reads TGTGCCAGCAGTTACTCGATAACCGAGCAGTACTTC.